This entry lists 14 T cell receptor beta chains sequenced from one sample in a study of blood T cell repertoires in COVID-19. Repertoires were generated with immunoSEQ multiplex PCR, while TCRdb's copy carries only in-frame clones and drops some. This table has about 90,000 clones, roughly 90% appearing once. Sample: peripheral blood. These receptors came from a man aged 50-59 years with COVID-19, enrolled during active disease.

This clone appeared a single time. The CDR3 DNA is TGTGCCAGCAGCCAAGATCCTGAGACAGGGTTTTATGGCTACACCTTC. This sequence encodes CASSQDPETGFYGYTF. This sequence joins TRBV3-1 (or the pseudogene TRBV3-2) and TRBJ1-2, with 7 bases fitting TRBD1. The CDR3 contains 16 residues. Trimming took 0 bases from V and 5 from J; bases not matched to a gene: 9. Germline CDR1 and CDR2: LGHDT and YNNKEL (reference sequence).

The chain's CDR3 is CASSETANSGNTIYF. The CDR3 region has the DNA TGCGCCAGCAGCGAGACAGCGAACTCTGGAAACACCATATATTTT. This sequence joins TRBV4-1 and TRBJ1-3, with D possibly being TRBD1 (5 bases). The CDR3 sequence is 15 residues long. The V gene's germline CDR1 is MGHRA and CDR2 YSYEKL. Between the trimmed V and J ends, which lost 5 bases and 0 bases, there was a span of 11 bases.

This clone was picked up one time. V is TRBV14 and J is TRBJ2-3; 9 nucleotides align to TRBD1. The CDR3 totals 16 residues. The V gene's germline CDR1 is SGHDN and CDR2 FVKESK. Losses at the gene ends were 4 bases for V and 2 bases for J; bases not matched to a gene: 7. CDR3 protein: CASSRRQGVATDTQYF. The CDR3 DNA reads TGTGCCAGCAGCCGCCGACAGGGGGTAGCCACAGATACGCAGTATTTT.

The V gene is TRBV2, the J gene TRBJ2-1; 11 nucleotides match TRBD1. The V gene's germline CDR1 is SNHLY and CDR2 FYNNEI. The V gene end was trimmed by 5 bases and the J gene end by 7 bases; junction bases not matched to a gene: 1. This CDR3 spans 13 amino acids. The CDR3 is CASSRDRGNEQFF. CDR3 DNA sequence: TGTGCCAGCAGTCGGGACAGGGGGAATGAGCAGTTCTTC.

This rearrangement joins TRBV7-3 to TRBJ2-2; TRBD1 matches 9 bases. Germline V gene lookup returns CDR1 SGHTA and CDR2 FQGTGA. The J segment lost 3 bases and the V segment lost 4 bases, leaving 3 bases of the junction unmatched. This CDR3 comprises 15 residues. CDR3 sequence (DNA): TGTGCCAGCAGCTCACAGGGGGCGCACACCGGGGAGCTGTTTTTT. Its translation: CASSSQGAHTGELFF.

V gene TRBV9 combines with J gene TRBJ1-5; 9 bases line up with TRBD1. CDR3 length equals 14 residues. Trimming took 4 bases from V and 5 from J; bases not matched to a gene: 4. CDR1 is SGDLS and CDR2 is YYNGEE in the germline V gene. CDR3 sequence: CASSPGQGDQPQHF. CDR3 sequence (DNA): TGTGCCAGCAGCCCGGGACAGGGCGATCAGCCCCAGCATTTT.

The chain uses TRBV4-3 and TRBJ2-2, with 7 nucleotides matching TRBD1. There are 15 residues in the CDR3. J gave up 1 base and V 8 bases, and 7 bases lay outside the gene matches. In germline, CDR1 is LGHNA, CDR2 YSLEER. CDR3 sequence: CASRWDSRNTGELFF. CDR3 in DNA: TGCGCCAGCCGGTGGGACAGCCGGAACACCGGGGAGCTGTTTTTT.

The CDR3 region is CASSPLPLHF. The DNA for the CDR3 is TGTGCCAGCAGCCCACTGCCCCTCCACTTT. This rearrangement joins TRBV7-3 to TRBJ1-6, with no clear D. Germline CDR1 reads SGHTA; CDR2 reads FQGTGA. The length of the CDR3 is 10 residues. V was trimmed by 5 bases and J by 13 bases, leaving 6 bases between them.

This chain uses TRBV7-9 with TRBJ1-2; 7 bases are shared with TRBD1. J lost 6 bases, V lost 4 bases, and 5 bases had no gene match. This CDR3 is 13 amino acids long. Germline lookup yields CDR1 SEHNR and CDR2 FQNEAQ (reference sequence). The CDR3 here is CASSSGQAHGYTF. CDR3 nucleotide sequence: TGTGCCAGCAGCTCCGGACAGGCCCATGGCTACACCTTC.

This rearrangement joins TRBV7-2 to TRBJ1-4, with 8 bases lining up with TRBD1. The CDR3 sequence is 15 residues long. V trimming: 4 bases; J trimming: 11 bases; junction bases outside the gene matches: 12. CDR1 and CDR2 from the germline V gene are SGHTA and FQGNSA. CDR3 DNA: TGTGCCAGCAGCTCAACCGGACAGGGCGGTTTGAAACTGTTTTTT. Its protein is CASSSTGQGGLKLFF.

The genes are TRBV23-1 and TRBJ1-1; D might be TRBD1 (6 bases). TRBV23-1 is an open reading frame whose function is uncertain. The CDR3 is 17 residues long. The ends were cut back, 4 bases at V and 0 bases at J, with 18 bases in the middle. This CDR3 is CASSRGPGVTVNTEAFF. Written as DNA, the CDR3 is TGCGCCAGCAGTCGAGGACCAGGGGTAACGGTGAACACTGAAGCTTTCTTT.

This clone appeared a few times. The genes are TRBV30 and TRBJ1-2; D gene uncertain. Germline V gene data show CDR1 as GTSNPN and CDR2 as SVGIG (reference sequence). The CDR3 is made up of 15 amino acids. V was cut by 4 bases and J by 0 bases, with 15 bases left in between. Here the CDR3 DNA reads TGTGCCTGGAAGCCACAGACACTTACTAACTATGGCTACACCTTC. Translation: CAWKPQTLTNYGYTF.

This rearrangement joins TRBV11-2 to TRBJ1-5, with a tentative D call TRBD1 (5 bases). The CDR3 consists of 15 residues. V lost 0 bases, J lost 7 bases, and 13 bases lay in between. CDR1 is SGHAT, CDR2 FQNNGV, per germline. DNA for the CDR3: TGTGCCAGCAGCTTAGAGGCCTCGGGGGGACAGCCCCAGCATTTT. Translation: CASSLEASGGQPQHF.

The rearrangement links TRBV5-1 to TRBJ2-1; TRBD2 is a possible D gene (6 bases). The CDR3 is 16 residues long. Trimming took 3 bases from V and 2 from J, leaving 15 bases between them. From germline, CDR1 is SGHRS and CDR2 YFSETQ. The CDR3 coding sequence is TGCGCCAGCAGCTCCGGCCGGAGGGCCACCTACAATGAGCAGTTCTTC. Its protein product is CASSSGRRATYNEQFF. Variable domain in full (rest from reference TRBV5-1 and TRBJ2-1): KAGVTQTPRYLIKTRGQQVTLSCSPISGHRSVSWYQQTPGQGLQFLFEYFSETQRNKGNFPGRFSGRQFSNSRSEMNVSTLELGDSALYLCASSSGRRATYNEQFFGPGTRLTVL.